A selection of T cell receptor beta chains follows, all from one sample in a study of T cell responses to AZD1222 COVID-19 vaccine. Profiled with immunoSEQ multiplex PCR; TCRdb holds only in-frame clones, not every one. Of 200,000 to 250,000 clones listed, 93% were seen once; the top ten hold 0.9% to 1.1%. The starting material was peripheral blood, obtained on day 0 of MenACWY control vaccination. The receptors come from an adult in good health. CDR3s include the opening cysteine and the closing phenylalanine or tryptophan. A D gene is named only where the DNA matches it firmly. The size of a clone is reported for some rows only, either as once, few or many, or as a class for expanded clones.

v_call	clone_size	j_call	d_call	cdr3_nt	cdr3_aa
TRBV7-9	NA	TRBJ1-1	NA	TGTGCCAGCAGCCCCCGCGGAGGGGGGACTGAAGCTTTCTTT	CASSPRGGGTEAFF
TRBV29-1	NA	TRBJ2-7	TRBD1	TGCAGCGTTGGGGGGACAGATTCCTACGAGCAGTACTTC	CSVGGTDSYEQYF
TRBV28	NA	TRBJ2-1	NA	TGTGCGAGTGGCTGGAATGAGCAGTTCTTC	CASGWNEQFF
TRBV11-3	NA	TRBJ2-7	NA	TGTGCCAGCAGCTCTGGGTCGGCGTACGAGCAGTACTTC	CASSSGSAYEQYF
TRBV4-1	once	TRBJ1-5	NA	TGCGCCACCACCGGACAGAGCAATCAGCCCCAGCATTTT	CATTGQSNQPQHF
TRBV15	NA	TRBJ1-5	NA	TGTGCCACCAGCAGAGATGGGCAACACAATCAGCCCCAGCATTTT	CATSRDGQHNQPQHF
TRBV30	NA	TRBJ1-2	NA	TGTGCCTGGAGGTCACCTGGATATGGCTACACCTTC	CAWRSPGYGYTF
TRBV5-4	NA	TRBJ2-1	TRBD1	TGTGCCAGCAAAAGGGACAGGAGGGAAGACAATGAGCAGTTCTTC	CASKRDRREDNEQFF
TRBV6-4	NA	TRBJ1-1	TRBD1	TGTGCCACCAGGACAGGGCCTGAAGCTTTCTTT	CATRTGPEAFF
TRBV6-5	NA	TRBJ1-2	NA	TGTGCCAGCAGTTACTCGCGGGAAGGGAATGGCTACACCTTC	CASSYSREGNGYTF
TRBV20-1	NA	TRBJ2-1	NA	TGCAGTGCGAGTTCCCCGTGGTTACCCCACAATGAGCAGTTCTTC	CSASSPWLPHNEQFF
TRBV19	NA	TRBJ1-4	NA	TGTGCCAGTAGTACGACATCCAGAGGAAAACTGTTTTTT	CASSTTSRGKLFF
TRBV27	NA	TRBJ2-7	TRBD1	TGTGCCAGCAGTTCCCATCACAGGGGGGTCTACGAGCAGTACTTC	CASSSHHRGVYEQYF
TRBV19	once	TRBJ1-6	NA	TGTGCCAGTAGTATTAGCTCCTATAATTCACCCCTCCACTTT	CASSISSYNSPLHF
TRBV29-1	NA	TRBJ2-3	NA	TGCAGCGTCCGGGGGCTGAGAGATACGCAGTATTTT	CSVRGLRDTQYF
TRBV7-8	NA	TRBJ1-2	NA	TGTGCCAGCAGCTTAGTAGGTCTGGGAGGGTATGGCTACACCTTC	CASSLVGLGGYGYTF
TRBV19	NA	TRBJ1-2	NA	TGTGCCAGTAGTCACCGGGACGCGGGTGGCTACACCTTC	CASSHRDAGGYTF
TRBV3-1/TRBV3-2	NA	TRBJ1-1	NA	TGTGCCAGCAGCCAAGTAGCCGGGACCACTGAAGCTTTCTTT	CASSQVAGTTEAFF